A few counts support the clone carrying this TCR beta chain. Its antigen is unidentified. This entry is derived from a study of cytomegalovirus exposure and HLA in healthy donors. Findings of the study overall: There were 150 to 200 TCR beta chains listed as cytomegalovirus-associated. Data from an earlier analysis indicated that most TCR beta V segments were productive either about 87% or about 30% of the time.

Participants comprised healthy donors of bone marrow. This CDR3 comprises 15 residues. V shed 8 bases and J 6 bases; nucleotides not matched to a gene: 10. Germline loops: CDR1 MNHEY, CDR2 SMNVEV (reference sequence). The PCR contained 60 Vbeta and 13 Jbeta primers. Clones were sequenced by immunoSEQ multiplex PCR, and TCRdb holds only the in-frame ones, with some missing. Of approximately 130,000 clones in the sample, approximately 84% were seen once. The TCR was taken from a woman aged 40 to 49 in good health and CMV-seronegative. The sequenced sample consisted of PBMCs. The chain links TRBV27 to TRBJ2-7; 13 bases are a match to TRBD2. In DNA, the CDR3 is TGTGCCAGCCAAGCCCCACTAGCGGGAGGGGTCGAGCAGTACTTC. Protein: CASQAPLAGGVEQYF.